Each of the 10 T cell receptor beta chains below was sequenced from the same sample in a study of T cell responses to AZD1222 COVID-19 vaccine. Produced via immunoSEQ multiplex PCR; TCRdb's table is partial and in-frame only. The table records about 99,000 clones, about 89% of them present only once. Sample: peripheral blood, taken on day 0 of AZD1222 vaccination. The source of these receptors is an adult in good health.

The chain is built from TRBV4-1 and TRBJ2-7, with 7 bases matching TRBD1. The CDR3 covers 19 residues. Germline trimming cut 2 bases from V and 4 bases from J; bases unmatched to any gene: 20. The germline V gene encodes CDR1 MGHRA and CDR2 YSYEKL. CDR3 protein: CASSQFQTYRGKGAYEQYF. The DNA for the CDR3 is TGCGCCAGCAGCCAATTCCAAACGTATCGGGGTAAGGGGGCTTACGAGCAGTACTTC.

This clone was recorded once. This chain connects TRBV28 to TRBJ2-3; possibly TRBD1 for D (5 bases). This CDR3 contains 13 residues. Deletions cut 5 bases from V and 3 bases from J, with 9 bases between. In germline, CDR1 is MDHEN, CDR2 SYDVKM. The CDR3 DNA follows: TGTGCCAGCAGTCGAGCAGGGACAGATACGCAGTATTTT. Translating it yields CASSRAGTDTQYF. The full variable domain, in which reference TRBV28 and TRBJ2-3 provide the parts outside the CDR3, is DVKVTQSSRYLVKRTGEKVFLECVQDMDHENMFWYRQDPGLGLRLIYFSYDVKMKEKGDIPEGYSVSREKKERFSLILESASTNQTSMYLCASSRAGTDTQYFGPGTRLTVL.

This rearrangement joins TRBV7-2 to TRBJ1-5; D not resolved. Germline V CDR1 and CDR2: SGHTA, FQGNSA. The ends were cut back, 0 bases at V and 5 bases at J, with 8 bases in the middle. The CDR3 totals 14 residues. The CDR3 here is CASSLAGGHQPQHF. The DNA for the CDR3 is TGTGCCAGCAGCTTAGCAGGCGGACATCAGCCCCAGCATTTT.

The chain has TRBV29-1 and TRBJ1-4, with 7 bases fitting TRBD1. V gave up 4 bases and J gave up 3 bases; unmatched junction bases: 5. This CDR3 spans 14 amino acids. Germline V gene lookup returns CDR1 SQVTM and CDR2 ANQGSEA. CDR3: CSVGKTGSNEKLFF. CDR3 in DNA: TGCAGCGTTGGGAAGACAGGGTCTAATGAAAAACTGTTTTTT. The full variable domain, completed using reference TRBV29-1 and TRBJ1-4, is SAVISQKPSRDICQRGTSLTIQCQVDSQVTMMFWYRQQPGQSLTLIATANQGSEATYESGFVIDKFPISRPNLTFSTLTVSNMSPEDSSIYLCSVGKTGSNEKLFFGSGTQLSVL.

J is TRBJ1-1 and V is TRBV15, with TRBD1 matching over 8 bases. The V segment lost 0 bases and the J segment 4 bases; nucleotides outside the gene matches: 4. Per the germline V gene, CDR1 is LNHNV and CDR2 is YYDKDF (reference sequence). The CDR3 totals 15 residues. The CDR3: CATSREQGAGTEAFF. CDR3 DNA sequence: TGTGCCACCAGCAGAGAGCAGGGGGCGGGCACTGAAGCTTTCTTT.

The chain uses TRBV4-1 and TRBJ2-7, with D possibly TRBD2 on 6 matching bases. V was cut by 0 bases and J by 2 bases, with 11 bases left in between. Germline values: CDR1 MGHRA, CDR2 YSYEKL. The CDR3 runs to 15 residues. The CDR3, as DNA: TGCGCCAGCAGCCAAGACTGGGGGGTCACCTACGAGCAGTACTTC. This encodes CASSQDWGVTYEQYF.

The CDR3, as DNA: TGTGCCAGCAGCTCGGGACAGGGGCACACCGGGGAGCTGTTTTTT. Encoded protein: CASSSGQGHTGELFF. V usage is TRBV5-8 and J usage is TRBJ2-2; 10 positions agree with TRBD1. Germline V gives CDR1 SGHTS, CDR2 YDEGEE. After removal of 3 bases from V and 3 bases from J, the junction contained 2 bases not matched to a gene. The CDR3 has 15 amino acids.

This chain links TRBV6-5 with TRBJ2-1, with TRBD2 matching over 9 bases. CDR1 MNHEY and CDR2 SVGAGI come from the germline V gene. V shed 5 bases and J 0 bases; nucleotides not matched to a gene: 2. The CDR3 is 15 residues long. CDR3 loop: CASSSGGSSYNEQFF. The CDR3 nucleotides read TGTGCCAGCAGTAGCGGGGGGAGCTCCTACAATGAGCAGTTCTTC.

V is TRBV3-1 (or the pseudogene TRBV3-2) and J is TRBJ1-6; weak D call: TRBD1 (6 bases). Trimming stripped 2 bases from V and 14 bases from J, with 16 bases between. The germline gives CDR1 LGHDT, CDR2 YNNKEL (reference sequence). This CDR3 contains 14 residues. The CDR3 nucleotides are TGTGCCAGCAGCCAACCAGGGGACGGTAGGGCCCTCCACTTT. Its protein is CASSQPGDGRALHF.

This chain joins TRBV28 and TRBJ1-6, with D possibly being TRBD1 (6 bases). Germline V gene data show CDR1 as MDHEN and CDR2 as SYDVKM. The CDR3 extends over 17 amino acids. Trimming stripped 5 bases from V and 0 bases from J, with 14 bases between. CDR3 coding DNA: TGTGCCAGCAGTCCAGGGGCATACGACTCCTATAATTCACCCCTCCACTTT. Amino acid sequence: CASSPGAYDSYNSPLHF.